This T cell receptor beta chain was documented in a study of blood T cell repertoires in COVID-19. Study summary: T cells, B-cell-depleted T cells, or PBMCs supplied cDNA or gDNA.

Original handling: Nucleated cell number was recorded as an estimate derived from reference gene primer amplification. The repertoire was sequenced with immunoSEQ multiplex PCR; TCRdb's copy has only in-frame clones and lacks some. Clone size and V and J calls were adopted from that table, with D and trimming inferred from the DNA. The sample contains approximately 270,000 clones, roughly 85% of which appear only once. Individuals drawn from around 24 US areas were roughly 18 to 89 years old. Cohorts were assigned according to the clinical history that participants reported. Losses at the gene ends were 3 bases for V and 2 bases for J; bases not matched to a gene: 4. Germline CDR1 is SNHLY and CDR2 is FYNNEI. This CDR3 region has 15 residues.

This TCR was sampled from a woman aged 30 to 39 who had recovered from COVID-19. The chain uses TRBV2 and TRBJ2-3, with 8 bases that match TRBD2. The specimen sequenced was PBMCs or T cells enriched from blood (not recorded which). The CDR3, as DNA: TGTGCCAGCAGTGATTTAGCGGGAAACACAGATACGCAGTATTTT. This gives the protein CASSDLAGNTDTQYF.